This TCR beta chain was observed in a study of cytomegalovirus exposure and HLA in healthy donors. CDR3 size: 16 residues. Trimming removed 1 base at V and 6 bases at J, with 22 bases between. Germline assignment: CDR1 GTSNPN and CDR2 SVGIG (reference sequence). 13 Jbeta primers and 60 Vbeta primers were used for the PCR. Clones were read by immunoSEQ multiplex PCR, and TCRdb kept only the in-frame ones, dropping some. Among a few hundred thousand clones listed, approximately 80% were seen once. The chain carries TRBV30 and TRBJ2-7, with D perhaps matching TRBD2 (5 bases). This TCR was sampled from a girl aged 2-10 years in good health and CMV-seronegative. The source material was PBMCs. CDR3 coding DNA: TGTGCCTGGAGTGCGGGATTTAGCCTCCTAGTTGGCGAGCAGTACTTC. It specifies CAWSAGFSLLVGEQYF.